These 32 T cell receptor beta chains were sequenced from one sample in a study of cytomegalovirus exposure and HLA in healthy donors. A multiplex PCR was run with 60 Vbeta primers and 13 Jbeta primers. Repertoires were generated with immunoSEQ multiplex PCR, while TCRdb's copy carries only in-frame clones and drops some. Recorded here are about 200,000 clones; the top ten clones represent approximately 0.98%. Sequenced input: PBMCs. The receptors come from a woman in her twenties or thirties in good health and CMV-seropositive.

The chain joins TRBV6-1 to TRBJ2-5, with 7 bases fitting TRBD2. Trimming cost V 6 bases and J 5 bases; bases outside gene matches: 9. CDR3 length equals 14 residues. In germline, CDR1 is MNHNS, CDR2 SASEGT. CDR3: CASRSPTSVETQYF. CDR3 in DNA: TGTGCCAGCAGAAGCCCTACTAGCGTGGAGACCCAGTACTTC.

V is TRBV28 and J is TRBJ1-2; possibly TRBD1 for D (5 bases). Germline V gene lookup returns CDR1 MDHEN and CDR2 SYDVKM. This CDR3 comprises 14 residues. V dropped 3 bases and J dropped 1 base, with 9 bases sitting between them. The CDR3 DNA reads as TGTGCCAGCAGTTTTCAGGGTGTTAACTATGGCTACACCTTC. Its translation: CASSFQGVNYGYTF.

This sequence joins TRBV9 and TRBJ2-7, with 7 nucleotides matching TRBD1. The CDR3 sequence is 15 residues long. The trim removed 2 bases at V and 0 bases at J, leaving 5 bases unmatched. The germline CDR1 and CDR2 sequences are SGDLS and YYNGEE. The CDR3 coding sequence is TGTGCCAGCAGCGTTAGGGGGCAGGGCTCCTACGAGCAGTACTTC. Translated, it gives CASSVRGQGSYEQYF.

The rearrangement uses TRBV19 and TRBJ1-3, with D possibly being TRBD1 (5 bases). Trimming took 8 bases from V and 3 from J, leaving 14 bases between them. Germline CDR1 is LNHDA and CDR2 is SQIVND (reference sequence). CDR3 size: 14 residues. CDR3: CASDPTGGGNTIYF. CDR3 bases: TGTGCCAGTGACCCGACGGGGGGTGGAAACACCATATATTTT.

The V and J genes are TRBV9 and TRBJ2-3; 7 nucleotides line up with TRBD2. With V trimmed by 4 bases and J by 2 bases, 16 bases remained unmatched. The CDR3 is made up of 18 amino acids. Germline CDR1 is SGDLS and CDR2 is YYNGEE. CDR3 DNA: TGTGCCAGCAGCTCCTCCACCCACGGGACTATATACACAGATACGCAGTATTTT. It is translated as CASSSSTHGTIYTDTQYF.

The chain combines TRBV28 with TRBJ2-7, with 7 bases that match TRBD1. This CDR3 is 14 amino acids long. V trimming: 8 bases; J trimming: 2 bases; junction bases outside the gene matches: 9. The germline V gene has CDR1 MDHEN and CDR2 SYDVKM. This CDR3 reads CASAYRGVTYEQYF. CDR3 nucleotide sequence: TGTGCCAGCGCGTACAGGGGAGTGACCTACGAGCAGTACTTC.

The chain is built from TRBV6-5 and TRBJ1-1; perhaps TRBD1 as D (6 bases). The length of the CDR3 is 14 residues. Germline V gene data show CDR1 as MNHEY and CDR2 as SVGAGI. V gave up 5 bases and J gave up 4 bases, with 14 bases separating them. CDR3 DNA: TGTGCCAGCAGTCGGGACATCGACCTCACTGAAGCTTTCTTT. Protein product: CASSRDIDLTEAFF.

The V call is TRBV6-1, the J call TRBJ1-1, with TRBD1 as a possible D gene (5 bases). CDR3 length equals 13 residues. CDR1 is MNHNS, CDR2 SASEGT, per germline. Trimming removed 5 bases at V and 0 bases at J, with 7 bases between. As DNA, the CDR3 is TGTGCCAGCAGTCGGGGGATGAACACTGAAGCTTTCTTT. Residues: CASSRGMNTEAFF.

The chain links TRBV6-5 to TRBJ2-7; D gene uncertain. Germline lookup yields CDR1 MNHEY and CDR2 SVGAGI. The V end lost 0 bases, the J end lost 0 bases, and 9 bases lay between the germline ends. CDR3 length: 15 residues. The CDR3 DNA sequence: TGTGCCAGCAGTTACTCTAGCCCACTCTCCTACGAGCAGTACTTC. It is translated as CASSYSSPLSYEQYF.

The J gene is TRBJ1-1, the V gene TRBV4-1, with D maybe TRBD1 (6 bases). CDR1 and CDR2 (germline): MGHRA, YSYEKL. V was clipped by 1 base and J by 1 base, with 13 bases between them. The CDR3 extends over 16 amino acids. The DNA for the CDR3 is TGCGCCAGCAGCCAAGTGACAGGAGGCAAGAACACTGAAGCTTTCTTT. It specifies CASSQVTGGKNTEAFF.

The chain carries TRBV19 and TRBJ1-4, with TRBD1 matching over 7 bases. Germline V gene lookup returns CDR1 LNHDA and CDR2 SQIVND (reference sequence). The CDR3 spans 14 residues. The J segment lost 7 bases and the V segment lost 9 bases, leaving 11 bases of the junction unmatched. As DNA, the CDR3 is TGTGCCAGCCCGGCCCCAGGGACAGTTGAAAAACTGTTTTTT. Residues: CASPAPGTVEKLFF. Variable domain in full (rest from reference TRBV19 and TRBJ1-4): DGGITQSPKYLFRKEGQNVTLSCEQNLNHDAMYWYRQDPGQGLRLIYYSQIVNDFQKGDIAEGYSVSREKKESFPLTVTSAQKNPTAFYLCASPAPGTVEKLFFGSGTQLSVL.

This rearrangement joins TRBV4-3 to TRBJ1-2; no reliable D call. V lost 0 bases to trimming and J lost 4 bases, with 9 bases between them. Per germline, CDR1 LGHNA and CDR2 YSLEER. The CDR3 loop spans 14 amino acids. This CDR3 is CASSQDGLGYGYTF. CDR3 nucleotide sequence: TGCGCCAGCAGCCAAGACGGACTCGGCTATGGCTACACCTTC.

The CDR3 reads CAGLRLSSGGGYTF. CDR3 DNA: TGCGCCGGTCTTCGATTATCCAGCGGAGGAGGCTACACCTTC. This chain joins TRBV10-1 and TRBJ1-2, with no clear D. The CDR3 consists of 14 residues. V was shortened by 11 bases and J by 8 bases, with 24 bases between the two germline ends. Germline-derived CDR1 and CDR2 are WNHNN and SYGVQD (reference sequence).

The chain has TRBV30 and TRBJ2-6, with TRBD2 as a possible D gene (6 bases). The CDR3 consists of 18 residues. Trimming pared 7 bases from V and 1 base from J, leaving 23 bases between. CDR1 and CDR2 from the germline V gene are GTSNPN and SVGIG (reference sequence). The CDR3 DNA reads as TGTGCCTCCCGGCCGGCGGGGCGCCTGCCATCTGGGGCCAACGTCCTGACTTTC. Amino acid sequence: CASRPAGRLPSGANVLTF. The variable domain in full, completed from reference TRBV30 and TRBJ2-6, reads SQTIHQWPATLVQPVGSPLSLECTVEGTSNPNLYWYRQAAGRGLQLLFYSVGIGQISSEVPQNLSASRPQDRQFILSSKKLLLSDSGFYLCASRPAGRLPSGANVLTFGAGSRLTVL.

This rearrangement joins TRBV5-8 to TRBJ1-4; 7 bases are a match to TRBD1. The CDR3 contains 15 residues. Germline V gene lookup returns CDR1 SGHTS and CDR2 YDEGEE. Germline trimming cut 0 bases from V and 6 bases from J; bases unmatched to any gene: 5. The CDR3 here is CASSLAGTEDEKLFF. The CDR3 nucleotides read TGTGCCAGCAGCTTGGCCGGGACAGAAGATGAAAAACTGTTTTTT.

V usage is TRBV5-8 and J usage is TRBJ2-1; the match to TRBD1 covers 9 bases. Germline trimming cut 4 bases from V and 4 bases from J; bases unmatched to any gene: 6. The germline CDR1 and CDR2 sequences are SGHTS and YDEGEE. The CDR3 contains 15 residues. CDR3 coding DNA: TGTGCCAGCAGCCGCCAGACAGGGGGATACAATGAGCAGTTCTTC. It encodes CASSRQTGGYNEQFF.

Here the CDR3 reads CASSLARVEDEQFF. In nucleotides, the CDR3 is TGTGCCAGCAGCTTAGCCCGTGTAGAAGATGAGCAGTTCTTC. This chain links TRBV7-9 with TRBJ2-1, with no clear D. Between the trimmed V and J ends, which lost 0 bases and 8 bases, there was a span of 11 bases. The germline CDR1 and CDR2 sequences are SEHNR and FQNEAQ (reference sequence). CDR3 length equals 14 residues.

This chain uses TRBV30 with TRBJ1-2, with TRBD1 matching over 9 bases. Trimming at V came to 0 bases and at J to 4 bases, leaving 6 bases not matched to a gene. CDR1 and CDR2 (germline): GTSNPN, SVGIG (reference sequence). The CDR3 contains 15 residues. The CDR3 DNA sequence: TGTGCCTGGAGTGTACGGGGACAGGGAAGCTATGGCTACACCTTC. The encoded protein is CAWSVRGQGSYGYTF.

This rearrangement joins TRBV5-8 to TRBJ1-2; possible D gene TRBD1, 5 bases. Germline V gene lookup returns CDR1 SGHTS and CDR2 YDEGEE. Trimming took 0 bases from V and 2 from J, leaving 8 bases between them. The CDR3 is made up of 14 amino acids. CDR3 loop: CASSLAKGNYGYTF. CDR3 DNA sequence: TGTGCCAGCAGCTTGGCCAAGGGGAACTATGGCTACACCTTC.

The chain joins TRBV30 to TRBJ2-3, with 11 nucleotides matching TRBD2. Germline V gene data show CDR1 as GTSNPN and CDR2 as SVGIG (reference sequence). This CDR3 spans 14 amino acids. J gave up 4 bases and V 5 bases, and 5 bases lay outside the gene matches. The CDR3 reads CAWLIAGGPDTQYF. CDR3 DNA sequence: TGTGCCTGGCTGATAGCGGGAGGGCCAGATACGCAGTATTTT.

The rearrangement uses TRBV11-3 and TRBJ2-5, with D unresolved. CDR3 length equals 13 residues. CDR1 and CDR2 from the germline V gene are SGHNT and YENEEA. The V end lost 0 bases, the J end lost 3 bases, and 5 bases lay between the germline ends. CDR3 residues: CASSLDSEETQYF. Written as DNA, the CDR3 is TGTGCCAGCAGCTTAGACAGTGAAGAGACCCAGTACTTC.

V gene TRBV11-2 combines with J gene TRBJ2-4; weak D call: TRBD1 (7 bases). The CDR3 is 14 amino acids. Trimming removed 3 bases at V and 6 bases at J, with 12 bases between. Germline V CDR1 and CDR2: SGHAT, FQNNGV. CDR3 residues: CASSFRQGGNIQYF. CDR3 nucleotides: TGTGCCAGCAGCTTCAGACAGGGAGGAAACATTCAGTACTTC.

V and J are TRBV28 and TRBJ2-7, with D possibly matching TRBD2 (5 bases). Germline V CDR1 and CDR2: MDHEN, SYDVKM. The ends were cut back, 1 base at V and 4 bases at J, with 14 bases in the middle. This CDR3 has 15 amino acids. DNA for the CDR3: TGTGCCAGCAGTTTATCGGGATTAAGTCTGTACGAGCAGTACTTC. Protein: CASSLSGLSLYEQYF.

The V gene is TRBV5-1, the J gene TRBJ1-3; maybe TRBD1 (5 bases). V shed 4 bases and J shed 4 bases, with 18 bases lying between them. The CDR3 loop spans 16 amino acids. Germline CDR1 SGHRS, CDR2 YFSETQ. CDR3 residues: CASSPFSDKTGNTIYF. As DNA, the CDR3 is TGCGCCAGCAGCCCATTTTCGGACAAGACAGGAAACACCATATATTTT.

The J gene is TRBJ1-3, the V gene TRBV2; TRBD1 matches at 9 bases. The V segment lost 2 bases and the J segment 4 bases; nucleotides outside the gene matches: 3. This CDR3 has 15 amino acids. Looked up from germline, CDR1 is SNHLY and CDR2 is FYNNEI. CDR3 sequence reads: CASSEYRGLGNTIYF. DNA for the CDR3: TGTGCCAGCAGTGAATACAGGGGGCTAGGAAACACCATATATTTT.

The V gene is TRBV7-9, the J gene TRBJ2-7, with no clear D. Trimming left V 5 bases short and J 4 bases short, with 6 bases between. Germline V lookup: CDR1 SEHNR, CDR2 FQNEAQ (reference sequence). This CDR3 has 11 residues. CDR3 bases: TGTGCCAGCAGCCCAGGTTACGAGCAGTACTTC. Protein sequence: CASSPGYEQYF.

CDR3 bases: TGTGCCAGCAGTTCGTTACTAGCGGGAGGACTAATAACCGGGGAGCTGTTTTTT. Translating it yields CASSSLLAGGLITGELFF. This chain connects TRBV27 to TRBJ2-2; 12 nucleotides line up with TRBD2. The CDR3 runs to 18 residues. The V and J ends lost 4 bases and 5 bases, in that order; junction bases with no gene match: 11. Germline CDR1 is MNHEY and CDR2 is SMNVEV (reference sequence).

The gene calls are TRBV28 and TRBJ1-2, with D hard to call. The CDR3 has 13 residues. CDR1 and CDR2 (germline): MDHEN, SYDVKM. The V end lost 4 bases, the J end lost 4 bases, and 10 bases lay between the germline ends. The CDR3 reads CASSSGATYGYTF. The CDR3 region has the DNA TGTGCCAGCAGTTCCGGAGCCACCTATGGCTACACCTTC.

The chain joins TRBV19 to TRBJ2-7; 9 bases align to TRBD1. The CDR3 runs 14 residues. Per the germline V gene, CDR1 is LNHDA and CDR2 is SQIVND (reference sequence). After removal of 7 bases from V and 4 bases from J, the junction contained 8 bases not matched to a gene. CDR3 DNA sequence: TGTGCCAGTAACAGCCGGGACAGGGCGTACGAGCAGTACTTC. Residues: CASNSRDRAYEQYF.

The chain employs TRBV27 and TRBJ2-3, with TRBD2 matching 15 bases. CDR3 size: 20 residues. Unmatched junction bases numbered 14, after V lost 5 bases and J lost 2 bases. Germline-derived CDR1 and CDR2 are MNHEY and SMNVEV (reference sequence). CDR3 in DNA: TGTGCCAGCAGTATGACGGGACTAGCGGGAGGTAGGCCATCCACAGATACGCAGTATTTT. Protein: CASSMTGLAGGRPSTDTQYF.

This sequence joins TRBV5-1 and TRBJ2-1; 8 nucleotides match TRBD2. The CDR3 contains 14 residues. Germline CDR1 is SGHRS and CDR2 is YFSETQ. Trimming removed 4 bases from V and 7 bases from J; junction bases left unmatched: 7. CDR3 region: CASSPGGGRNEQFF. The CDR3 DNA reads TGCGCCAGCAGCCCGGGCGGGGGGCGGAATGAGCAGTTCTTC.

The chain couples TRBV11-2 to TRBJ2-4; TRBD2 might be the D (5 bases). The germline V gene has CDR1 SGHAT and CDR2 FQNNGV. Trimming took off 5 bases at V and 0 bases at J, with 11 bases between the two ends. The CDR3 has 15 amino acids. The chain's CDR3 is CASSLRGVAKNIQYF. In DNA, the CDR3 is TGTGCCAGCAGCCTCCGGGGAGTAGCCAAAAACATTCAGTACTTC.